One sample yielded the 24 T cell receptor beta chains listed below, sequenced in a study of T cells expressing NK-cell markers. TCRdb processed the 5' RACE reads again and assigns one entry to each CDR3 protein, with no DNA. The sample's table shows 440,000 or so distinct CDR3 sequences. Sample: blood T cells: a sorted CD56 or NKG2C T cell subset, CD4+ or CD8+ T cells, or bulk PBMC T cells (not recorded which). The receptors derive from a woman aged 18 to 75 in good health.

The chain has TRBV27 and TRBJ1-2. The V gene's germline CDR1 is MNHEY and CDR2 SMNVEV (reference sequence). This CDR3 is 13 amino acids long. The CDR3 loop reads CASRSTGDYGYTF.

The chain joins TRBV14 to TRBJ2-5; TCRdb indicates TRBD1, and absent DNA this call remains unverified. Germline V gene lookup returns CDR1 SGHDN and CDR2 FVKESK. The CDR3 sequence is 13 residues long. This CDR3 reads CASSRGRGETQYF.

The chain employs TRBV29-1 and TRBJ2-7; TCRdb picks TRBD1, but there is no DNA to check that call. Per the germline V gene, CDR1 is SQVTM and CDR2 is ANQGSEA. This CDR3 region has 13 residues. This CDR3 reads CSAQGETKYEQYF.

The chain joins TRBV20-1 to TRBJ1-1. This CDR3 is built from 13 residues. Germline lookup yields CDR1 DFQATT and CDR2 SNEGSKA (reference sequence). Here the CDR3 reads CSARDHSSTEAFF.

The chain has TRBV6-6 and TRBJ1-5; TCRdb's D gene call, TRBD1, goes unchecked for lack of DNA. This CDR3 has 13 amino acids. Looked up from germline, CDR1 is MNHNY and CDR2 is SVGAGI (reference sequence). CDR3 protein: CASSGGGAQPQHF.

This sequence joins TRBV7-2 and TRBJ2-3; the TCRdb call, TRBD1, lacks DNA for checking. In germline, CDR1 is SGHTA, CDR2 FQGNSA. This CDR3 is 14 amino acids long. The CDR3 loop reads CASSRTGWGGTQYF.

V gene TRBV20-1 combines with J gene TRBJ1-4; the D call from TCRdb, TRBD1, cannot be confirmed without DNA. This CDR3 region has 13 residues. Germline CDR1 is DFQATT and CDR2 is SNEGSKA (reference sequence). This chain's CDR3 is CSGGGTDNEKLFF.

The CDR3 sequence is CASSTGTGQETQYF. The V and J genes are TRBV12-3 or TRBV12-4 and TRBJ2-5; the TCRdb call, TRBD1, lacks DNA for checking. CDR3 length equals 14 residues.

This rearrangement joins TRBV18 to TRBJ2-1; TCRdb outputs TRBD1, but without DNA this stays unchecked. The CDR3 is made up of 17 amino acids. The germline gives CDR1 KGHSH, CDR2 LQKENI. CDR3 in amino acids: CASSPRTALSSYNEQFF.

The rearrangement links TRBV6-1 to TRBJ2-1. Germline lookup yields CDR1 MNHNS and CDR2 SASEGT. The CDR3 loop spans 15 amino acids. CDR3 amino acids: CASSADRSSYNEQFF.

This chain links TRBV5-1 with TRBJ2-7; TCRdb indicates TRBD1, and absent DNA this call remains unverified. Germline-derived CDR1 and CDR2 are SGHRS and YFSETQ. The length of the CDR3 is 12 residues. The CDR3 loop is CASIGQGYEQYF.

The rearrangement uses TRBV20-1 and TRBJ1-4; checking the TCRdb D call of TRBD1 is not possible without DNA. The CDR3 is made up of 13 amino acids. The germline V gene encodes CDR1 DFQATT and CDR2 SNEGSKA (reference sequence). The CDR3 here is CSAIRGLGEKLFF.

The V gene is TRBV11-2, the J gene TRBJ1-4; the D call from TCRdb, TRBD1, cannot be confirmed without DNA. Germline V gene sequence: CDR1 SGHAT, CDR2 FQNNGV. This CDR3 comprises 16 residues. The CDR3 loop reads CASSLSTGVANEKLFF.

This chain links TRBV7-2 with TRBJ2-1; checking the TCRdb D call of TRBD1 is not possible without DNA. From germline, CDR1 is SGHTA and CDR2 FQGNSA. The CDR3 is 13 residues long. This chain's CDR3 is CASSTDSYNEQFF.

V and J are TRBV4-1 and TRBJ1-2; TCRdb returns TRBD1, unconfirmable since there is no DNA. The CDR3 sequence is 14 residues long. Germline V gene lookup returns CDR1 MGHRA and CDR2 YSYEKL. The CDR3: CASSQPGFNYGYTF.

The genes are TRBV10-2 and TRBJ2-1; without DNA, the TCRdb call of TRBD2 cannot be checked. Germline-derived CDR1 and CDR2 are WSHSY and SAAADI. CDR3 length: 14 amino acids. This chain's CDR3 is CASSEGTSYNEQFF.

The CDR3: CASSFASGTETQYF. This rearrangement joins TRBV7-9 to TRBJ2-5; the TCRdb D gene call, TRBD2, has no DNA to confirm it. The CDR3 covers 14 residues. Germline V lookup: CDR1 SEHNR, CDR2 FQNEAQ (reference sequence).

This chain joins TRBV5-5 and TRBJ2-1; TCRdb reports TRBD1, a call that lacks DNA to check it against. This CDR3 region has 15 residues. Per germline, CDR1 SGHKS and CDR2 YYEKEE (reference sequence). CDR3 sequence reads: CASREGQPPYNEQFF.

The chain links TRBV27 to TRBJ2-3; the TCRdb D gene call, TRBD2, has no DNA to confirm it. Per the germline V gene, CDR1 is MNHEY and CDR2 is SMNVEV (reference sequence). This CDR3 spans 17 amino acids. CDR3: CASSSSGGAPSTDTQYF.

The chain has TRBV28 and TRBJ2-3; the D call from TCRdb, TRBD1, cannot be confirmed without DNA. Germline CDR1 and CDR2: MDHEN and SYDVKM. The CDR3 loop spans 18 amino acids. This CDR3 is CASSSLSDEGWGSDTQYF.

The chain carries TRBV9 and TRBJ2-3; TCRdb selects TRBD2, and the lack of DNA leaves this call unchecked. Germline lookup yields CDR1 SGDLS and CDR2 YYNGEE. The CDR3 runs 18 residues. The CDR3 is CASSVETPKRGRIDTQYF.

J is TRBJ2-1 and V is TRBV6-2 or TRBV6-3; TCRdb indicates TRBD2, and absent DNA this call remains unverified. Germline loops: CDR1 MNHEY, CDR2 SVGEGT. This CDR3 has 16 residues. The CDR3 loop reads CASTKTGGAGYNEQFF.

This rearrangement joins TRBV6-5 to TRBJ1-2; the D call of TRBD1 rests on TCRdb alone, since no DNA is present to check it. From germline, CDR1 is MNHEY and CDR2 SVGAGI. The CDR3 spans 16 residues. This CDR3 reads CASSYDNSNRGYGYTF.

The V and J genes are TRBV6-1 and TRBJ2-3; TCRdb's D call of TRBD2 is untestable without DNA. The CDR3 is made up of 15 amino acids. Germline V gene sequence: CDR1 MNHNS, CDR2 SASEGT. CDR3 protein: CASSPGLAGPDTQYF.